Listed below are T cell receptor beta chains from one sample, sequenced in a study of tumor-infiltrating lymphocytes in primary liver carcinoma. MiXCR was run by TCRdb on the multiplex PCR reads, yielding one entry per CDR3 protein. The table has about 320,000 distinct CDR3 sequences, about 60% seen once. The specimen sequenced was peripheral blood. All receptors derive from a man aged 40-55 years with primary liver carcinoma and hepatitis B virus infection. CDR3s leave out the opening cysteine and the closing phenylalanine or tryptophan. Fields, in order: D gene, V gene, CDR3 protein. D genes are given only for firm matches.

NA	TRBV5-4	ANRETGRPNYGYT
NA	TRBV5-5	ASSSQGQGGELF
NA	TRBV11-2	ASIPTANYGYT
TRBD2	TRBV11-2	ATSPRTSGRAMDTQY
NA	TRBV5-1	ASSSTSSRSGDEQF
NA	TRBV24-1	ATRGDRQNEQF
NA	TRBV7-9	ASSKPRQPEAYNEQF
NA	TRBV12-3/TRBV12-4	ASSLVGGMYEQY
NA	TRBV4-3	ASSQGGNTEAF
NA	TRBV11-2	ASGLELVLANEQF
NA	TRBV6-1	ATSETIPGEKLF
NA	TRBV5-6	ASSYSGETQY
NA	TRBV4-3	ASSQEVKGSHGYI
TRBD1	TRBV12-3/TRBV12-4	ASRPTRDRGQKLF
NA	TRBV6-1	AIADGDGNTIY
TRBD2	TRBV5-1	TSREGSGNPHEQF
NA	TRBV11-1	ARSLTGVFEQF
TRBD2	TRBV7-8	ASSLGQREGLDEQF
TRBD2	TRBV6-1	ASSLAGGTYNEQF
TRBD1	TRBV6-2/TRBV6-3	ASSSTPRTGRETQY
NA	TRBV6-1	ASRGAYEQY
NA	TRBV11-2	ASRTLSYEQY